A single sample is the source of the 28 T cell receptor beta chains below, sequenced in a study of beta chain features in type 1 diabetes. Expressed TCRB transcripts were sequenced after all isolated RNA was converted to cDNA. Produced via immunoSEQ multiplex PCR; TCRdb's table is partial and in-frame only. The table lists under 400,000 clones, 20% of them singletons, with approximately 0.041% in the top ten. Material: naive CD4+ T cells from blood. Source of these receptors: a woman under 30 in good health.

The V call is TRBV7-2, the J call TRBJ2-3, with TRBD1 identical over 9 bases. The length of the CDR3 is 14 residues. With 3 bases clipped from V and 6 bases from J, the junction kept 4 bases outside the gene matches. The germline V gene has CDR1 SGHTA and CDR2 FQGNSA. As DNA, the CDR3 is TGTGCCAGCAGCTTGGGACAGGGCTGGGATACGCAGTATTTT. This encodes CASSLGQGWDTQYF. Using reference TRBV7-2 and TRBJ2-3 for the parts outside the CDR3, the full variable domain is GAGVSQSPSNKVTEKGKDVELRCDPISGHTALYWYRQSLGQGLEFLIYFQGNSAPDKSGLPSDRFSAERTGGSVSTLTIQRTQQEDSAVYLCASSLGQGWDTQYFGPGTRLTVL.

This clone was seen a handful of times. The J gene is TRBJ2-7, the V gene TRBV28; TRBD2 matches at 11 bases. This CDR3 contains 16 residues. The V gene end was trimmed by 5 bases and the J gene end by 5 bases; junction bases not matched to a gene: 11. The V gene's germline CDR1 is MDHEN and CDR2 SYDVKM. The CDR3 sequence: CASSPSLAGGSHEQYF. CDR3 nucleotides: TGTGCCAGCAGTCCTAGTCTAGCGGGAGGTTCCCACGAGCAGTACTTC.

J is TRBJ2-5 and V is TRBV5-6, with TRBD1 matching over 7 bases. Per the germline V gene, CDR1 is SGHDT and CDR2 is YYEEEE. V dropped 5 bases and J dropped 1; count of bases not matched to a gene: 5. The CDR3 consists of 14 residues. Here the CDR3 DNA reads TGTGCCAGCAGATGGACAGGTTTCCAAGAGACCCAGTACTTC. Residues: CASRWTGFQETQYF.

This clone was counted only a few times. The chain combines TRBV30 with TRBJ1-4; tentatively, D is TRBD1 (6 bases). The germline V gene has CDR1 GTSNPN and CDR2 SVGIG (reference sequence). The CDR3 covers 16 residues. Between the trimmed V and J ends, which lost 4 bases and 7 bases, there was a span of 22 bases. The CDR3 region has the DNA TGTGCCTGGACAGGGGAACGGGGGGGCGGTGGTGAAAAACTGTTTTTT. Translating gives CAWTGERGGGGEKLFF.

This chain links TRBV2 with TRBJ2-1, with TRBD2 matching 13 bases. J lost 8 bases, V lost 5 bases, and 6 bases had no gene match. The CDR3 covers 15 residues. The V gene's germline CDR1 is SNHLY and CDR2 FYNNEI. The CDR3 sequence: CASSYRLAGGDEQFF. In DNA, the CDR3 is TGTGCCAGCAGTTATCGACTAGCGGGAGGCGATGAGCAGTTCTTC.

The genes are TRBV10-3 and TRBJ1-1; D is uncertain. The germline V and J ends were trimmed by 5 bases and 0 bases, with 4 bases remaining between them. Germline V gene lookup returns CDR1 ENHRY and CDR2 SYGVKD. The CDR3 is made up of 12 amino acids. Here the CDR3 reads CAISSVNTEAFF. The CDR3 region has the DNA TGTGCCATCAGTTCGGTGAACACTGAAGCTTTCTTT.

The chain is built from TRBV19 and TRBJ1-5, with 8 bases fitting TRBD1. Germline loops: CDR1 LNHDA, CDR2 SQIVND (reference sequence). This CDR3 is built from 15 residues. After removal of 7 bases from V and 2 bases from J, the junction contained 7 bases not matched to a gene. CDR3 in amino acids: CASTQTGGGNQPQHF. The CDR3 DNA sequence: TGTGCCAGTACCCAAACAGGGGGAGGCAATCAGCCCCAGCATTTT. Using reference TRBV19 and TRBJ1-5 for the parts outside the CDR3, the full variable domain is DGGITQSPKYLFRKEGQNVTLSCEQNLNHDAMYWYRQDPGQGLRLIYYSQIVNDFQKGDIAEGYSVSREKKESFPLTVTSAQKNPTAFYLCASTQTGGGNQPQHFGDGTRLSIL.

In nucleotides, the CDR3 is TGTGCCAGTAGTTTATGGAGGCTCGAGGATGGCTACACCTTC. Translated: CASSLWRLEDGYTF. This sequence joins TRBV19 and TRBJ1-2; D call uncertain. Germline values: CDR1 LNHDA, CDR2 SQIVND (reference sequence). The CDR3 loop spans 14 amino acids. With 5 bases removed from V and 6 bases from J, the gap between germline ends came to 16 bases.

This clone appeared a few times. The rearrangement links TRBV12-5 to TRBJ1-5; no firm D call. CDR1 is LGHNT, CDR2 FRNRAP, per germline. Trimming took 0 bases from V and 7 from J, leaving 16 bases between them. The CDR3 is made up of 16 amino acids. The CDR3 bases are TGTGCTAGTGGTTTGGTACCAAGTGGAGGTCTCCAGCCCCAGCATTTT. Its translation is CASGLVPSGGLQPQHF.

This clone turned up a few times. V is TRBV7-9 and J is TRBJ2-1; 8 positions agree with TRBD1. There are 15 residues in the CDR3. Germline CDR1 and CDR2: SEHNR and FQNEAQ (reference sequence). V shed 4 bases and J 2 bases; nucleotides not matched to a gene: 4. CDR3 region: CASSSRTGPYNEQFF. The CDR3 nucleotides are TGTGCCAGCAGCTCCAGGACAGGGCCCTACAATGAGCAGTTCTTC.

This chain joins TRBV7-6 and TRBJ2-3; D is possibly TRBD2 (5 bases). Germline loops: CDR1 SGHVS, CDR2 FNYEAQ. Trimming removed 4 bases from V and 3 bases from J, with 11 bases in between. This CDR3 is built from 14 residues. The CDR3: CASSSPGRTDTQYF. CDR3 DNA: TGTGCCAGCAGCTCCCCTGGGAGAACAGATACGCAGTATTTT.

This sequence joins TRBV4-2 and TRBJ2-7; TRBD2 matches 8 bases. The germline gives CDR1 LGHNA, CDR2 YNFKEQ. With V trimmed by 2 bases and J by 4 bases, 1 base remained unmatched. This CDR3 is 13 amino acids long. Here the CDR3 reads CASSQSGSYEQYF. The CDR3 coding sequence is TGTGCCAGCAGCCAAAGCGGGAGTTACGAGCAGTACTTC.

This CDR3 reads CAWSGRLAGGRFSYNEQFF. CDR3 nucleotides: TGTGCCTGGAGTGGACGACTAGCGGGGGGGCGATTCTCCTACAATGAGCAGTTCTTC. The chain has TRBV30 and TRBJ2-1; 14 positions agree with TRBD2. The length of the CDR3 is 19 residues. Germline loops: CDR1 GTSNPN, CDR2 SVGIG (reference sequence). Trimming removed 1 base from V and 0 bases from J; junction bases left unmatched: 8.

This clone was observed a handful of times. The CDR3 DNA reads TGTGCCTGGGGGCGTCTGACCACCGGGGAGCTGTTTTTT. It translates to CAWGRLTTGELFF. J is TRBJ2-2 and V is TRBV30; no reliable D call. The germline V and J ends were trimmed by 5 bases and 4 bases, with 11 bases remaining between them. CDR3 length: 13 amino acids. From germline, CDR1 is GTSNPN and CDR2 SVGIG (reference sequence). Full variable domain (missing parts from reference TRBV30 and TRBJ2-2): SQTIHQWPATLVQPVGSPLSLECTVEGTSNPNLYWYRQAAGRGLQLLFYSVGIGQISSEVPQNLSASRPQDRQFILSSKKLLLSDSGFYLCAWGRLTTGELFFGEGSRLTVL.

This clone was seen a few times. The J gene is TRBJ1-5, the V gene TRBV7-2, with D possibly being TRBD1 (5 bases). The germline CDR1 and CDR2 sequences are SGHTA and FQGNSA. CDR3 length equals 16 residues. V lost 5 bases to trimming and J lost 7 bases, with 21 bases between them. For the CDR3, the DNA is TGTGCCAGCAGCCCCGGACTCCGGGGGAGGTACCAGCCCCAGCATTTT. Translation gives CASSPGLRGRYQPQHF. Complete variable domain (other parts from reference TRBV7-2 and TRBJ1-5): GAGVSQSPSNKVTEKGKDVELRCDPISGHTALYWYRQSLGQGLEFLIYFQGNSAPDKSGLPSDRFSAERTGGSVSTLTIQRTQQEDSAVYLCASSPGLRGRYQPQHFGDGTRLSIL.

The chain couples TRBV7-9 to TRBJ1-5; D is perhaps TRBD1 (5 bases). This CDR3 contains 14 residues. Germline CDR1 and CDR2: SEHNR and FQNEAQ (reference sequence). V lost 6 bases to trimming and J lost 4 bases, with 13 bases between them. CDR3 DNA sequence: TGTGCCAGCAGTGTCGGGGGGGGGAATCAGCCCCAGCATTTT. Encoded protein: CASSVGGGNQPQHF. Full variable domain (rest looked up from reference TRBV7-9 and TRBJ1-5): DTGVSQNPRHKITKRGQNVTFRCDPISEHNRLYWYRQTLGQGPEFLTYFQNEAQLEKSRLLSDRFSAERPKGSFSTLEIQRTEQGDSAMYLCASSVGGGNQPQHFGDGTRLSIL.

This chain's CDR3 is CASSERRQGADSGENEQFF. CDR3 coding DNA: TGTGCCAGCAGTGAAAGGAGACAGGGGGCGGATAGCGGGGAGAATGAGCAGTTCTTC. The chain couples TRBV7-9 to TRBJ2-1, with 10 bases fitting TRBD1. Germline V gives CDR1 SEHNR, CDR2 FQNEAQ (reference sequence). Trimming cost V 6 bases and J 7 bases; bases outside gene matches: 21. The CDR3 extends over 19 amino acids. The whole variable domain, remainder taken from reference TRBV7-9 and TRBJ2-1, is DTGVSQNPRHKITKRGQNVTFRCDPISEHNRLYWYRQTLGQGPEFLTYFQNEAQLEKSRLLSDRFSAERPKGSFSTLEIQRTEQGDSAMYLCASSERRQGADSGENEQFFGPGTRLTVL.

The genes are TRBV10-3 and TRBJ1-6; possibly TRBD1 for D (5 bases). Trimming shortened V by 10 bases and J by 10 bases, and 11 bases separated the two germline ends. The length of the CDR3 is 11 residues. Germline-derived CDR1 and CDR2 are ENHRY and SYGVKD. CDR3 in amino acids: CASGGESPLHF. The CDR3 DNA reads as TGTGCCAGCGGGGGTGAATCACCCCTCCACTTT.

The chain carries TRBV4-1 and TRBJ2-3; 8 bases are a match to TRBD2. The CDR3 length is 15 residues. V lost 2 bases to trimming and J lost 2 bases; unmatched junction nucleotides: 3. The germline V gene encodes CDR1 MGHRA and CDR2 YSYEKL. CDR3 DNA: TGCGCCAGCAGCCAACAGCGGGGGATCACAGATACGCAGTATTTT. The encoded protein is CASSQQRGITDTQYF.

This chain links TRBV7-2 with TRBJ1-5; D is undetermined. Germline V gene sequence: CDR1 SGHTA, CDR2 FQGNSA. This CDR3 has 13 amino acids. The V end lost 2 bases, the J end lost 3 bases, and 5 bases lay between the germline ends. CDR3 loop: CASSLWANQPQHF. CDR3 sequence (DNA): TGTGCCAGCAGCTTATGGGCCAATCAGCCCCAGCATTTT.

This clone was counted a few times. This rearrangement joins TRBV7-9 to TRBJ1-1; D may be TRBD1 (5 bases). CDR3 length: 16 amino acids. Germline V gene sequence: CDR1 SEHNR, CDR2 FQNEAQ (reference sequence). V was clipped by 5 bases and J by 5 bases, with 21 bases between them. The CDR3 DNA reads TGTGCCAGCAGCATCGGGTCGTGGGGCGGGAGAACTGAAGCTTTCTTT. It codes for CASSIGSWGGRTEAFF.

The V and J genes are TRBV5-4 and TRBJ2-3, with TRBD2 as a possible D gene (5 bases). The CDR3 has 14 residues. Trimming shortened V by 5 bases and J by 2 bases, and 12 bases separated the two germline ends. Germline lookup yields CDR1 SGHNT and CDR2 YYREEE (reference sequence). The CDR3: CASSKAVLTDTQYF. DNA for the CDR3: TGTGCCAGCAGTAAAGCGGTCCTCACAGATACGCAGTATTTT. The variable domain in full, with the rest retrieved from reference TRBV5-4 and TRBJ2-3, is ETGVTQSPTHLIKTRGQQVTLRCSSQSGHNTVSWYQQALGQGPQFIFQYYREEENGRGNFPPRFSGLQFPNYSSELNVNALELDDSALYLCASSKAVLTDTQYFGPGTRLTVL.

This clone has only a few counts. The rearrangement links TRBV29-1 to TRBJ2-2; 10 bases agree with TRBD2. The ends lost 6 bases at V and 3 bases at J; junction bases unmatched: 10. Germline values: CDR1 SQVTM, CDR2 ANQGSEA. The CDR3 covers 16 residues. The CDR3 reads CSVLAGVSRDTGELFF. The CDR3, as DNA: TGCAGCGTCCTAGCGGGAGTGAGTCGGGACACCGGGGAGCTGTTTTTT.

The CDR3 DNA is TGTGCCAGTAGTGTTTCGGGGATCGTGAACACTGAAGCTTTCTTT. This codes for CASSVSGIVNTEAFF. This sequence joins TRBV19 and TRBJ1-1; the D is unclear. The germline V gene has CDR1 LNHDA and CDR2 SQIVND (reference sequence). Trimming removed 5 bases at V and 0 bases at J, with 13 bases between. The CDR3 length is 15 residues. Full variable domain (remainder filled in from reference TRBV19 and TRBJ1-1): DGGITQSPKYLFRKEGQNVTLSCEQNLNHDAMYWYRQDPGQGLRLIYYSQIVNDFQKGDIAEGYSVSREKKESFPLTVTSAQKNPTAFYLCASSVSGIVNTEAFFGQGTRLTVV.

This clone was counted a single time. The CDR3 spells CASSQVGTGSQPQHF. The CDR3 nucleotides read TGCGCCAGCAGCCAAGTGGGGACAGGGAGTCAGCCCCAGCATTTT. V and J are TRBV4-1 and TRBJ1-5, with TRBD1 matching over 9 bases. From germline, CDR1 is MGHRA and CDR2 YSYEKL. The CDR3 has 15 amino acids. The V and J ends lost 1 base and 6 bases, in that order; junction bases with no gene match: 4.

This chain uses TRBV4-2 with TRBJ2-1; D might be TRBD2 (7 bases). V shed 2 bases and J shed 5 bases, with 16 bases lying between them. Germline loops: CDR1 LGHNA, CDR2 YNFKEQ. This CDR3 comprises 16 residues. The CDR3 region is CASSQTDRGANNEQFF. The CDR3 coding sequence is TGTGCCAGCAGCCAAACCGACCGGGGGGCCAACAATGAGCAGTTCTTC.

This clone was counted between two and nine times. The V gene is TRBV30, the J gene TRBJ1-2; 8 nucleotides line up with TRBD1. J lost 12 bases, V lost 5 bases, and 8 bases had no gene match. The CDR3 consists of 11 residues. Germline CDR1 is GTSNPN and CDR2 is SVGIG (reference sequence). Here the CDR3 reads CAWGRTGFNTF. The CDR3 coding sequence is TGTGCCTGGGGTCGGACAGGGTTTAACACCTTC.

V and J are TRBV25-1 and TRBJ2-2; TRBD1 aligns across 10 bases. The CDR3 loop spans 15 amino acids. CDR1 and CDR2 (germline): MGHDK, SYGVNS. The V gene end was trimmed by 2 bases and the J gene end by 6 bases; junction bases not matched to a gene: 3. CDR3 protein: CASSERTGGAGELFF. CDR3 DNA sequence: TGTGCCAGCAGTGAACGGACAGGGGGGGCCGGGGAGCTGTTTTTT.